Below, 9 T cell receptor beta chains from the same sample are listed, as sequenced in a study of T cells in narcolepsy. Measured with immunoSEQ multiplex PCR; TCRdb has only the in-frame clones, and not every one. The table lists about 25,000 clones, 84% of them singletons, with about 1.3% in the top ten. The sample comprised CD45RA- memory CD4+ T cells from PBMCs. The receptors come from a human donor with narcolepsy.

This clone occurred a few times. J is TRBJ2-3 and V is TRBV29-1; D not resolved. Germline assignment: CDR1 SQVTM and CDR2 ANQGSEA. The CDR3 extends over 13 amino acids. Between the trimmed V and J ends, which lost 3 bases and 0 bases, there was a span of 7 bases. For the CDR3, the DNA is TGCAGCGTTGATACAGTCAGCACAGATACGCAGTATTTT. The encoded protein is CSVDTVSTDTQYF.

This chain links TRBV7-3 with TRBJ2-3; TRBD2 agrees at 15 bases. The CDR3 extends over 16 amino acids. Germline-derived CDR1 and CDR2 are SGHTA and FQGTGA. The ends lost 4 bases at V and 3 bases at J; junction bases unmatched: 2. The CDR3 reads CASSSGTSGRTDTQYF. CDR3 DNA: TGTGCCAGCAGCTCTGGGACTAGCGGGAGGACAGATACGCAGTATTTT. The full variable domain, its missing parts supplied by reference TRBV7-3 and TRBJ2-3, is GAGVSQTPSNKVTEKGKYVELRCDPISGHTALYWYRQSLGQGPEFLIYFQGTGAADDSGLPNDRFFAVRPEGSVSTLKIQRTERGDSAVYLCASSSGTSGRTDTQYFGPGTRLTVL.

This chain connects TRBV19 to TRBJ2-1, with TRBD2 matching 8 bases. The CDR3 is 15 residues long. The germline V gene has CDR1 LNHDA and CDR2 SQIVND (reference sequence). The V segment lost 6 bases and the J segment 8 bases; nucleotides outside the gene matches: 12. The CDR3, as DNA: TGTGCCAGTAGAGCACTAGCGGCTCTGGTAGATGAGCAGTTCTTC. Protein sequence: CASRALAALVDEQFF.

The chain couples TRBV5-1 to TRBJ2-5; unclear D gene. V lost 0 bases and J lost 9, with 12 bases in between. The CDR3 has 13 amino acids. Looked up from germline, CDR1 is SGHRS and CDR2 is YFSETQ. As DNA, the CDR3 is TGCGCCAGCAGCTTGGGTCAGTCCGCGGCCCAGTACTTC. Its protein is CASSLGQSAAQYF.

The chain carries TRBV2 and TRBJ2-7, with a weak D call TRBD1 (5 bases). The CDR3 loop spans 20 amino acids. Trimming stripped 2 bases from V and 3 bases from J, with 29 bases between. Germline CDR1 reads SNHLY; CDR2 reads FYNNEI. The CDR3 DNA is TGTGCCAGCAGTGAATTCCAATTCGGGCAGGGCAGTTTGGGTTTCTACGAGCAGTACTTC. Residues: CASSEFQFGQGSLGFYEQYF.

This chain links TRBV19 with TRBJ2-5; TRBD2 matches 10 bases. J gave up 0 bases and V 0 bases, and 7 bases lay outside the gene matches. Germline assignment: CDR1 LNHDA and CDR2 SQIVND (reference sequence). The CDR3 extends over 18 amino acids. The CDR3 DNA reads TGTGCCAGTAGTATAGATCCGGGGACTAGCGCCCACCAAGAGACCCAGTACTTC. Its protein is CASSIDPGTSAHQETQYF.

The chain recombines TRBV19 with TRBJ2-3; D possibly corresponds to TRBD1 (6 bases). The CDR3 has 16 amino acids. V was cut by 6 bases and J by 4 bases, with 20 bases left in between. In germline, CDR1 is LNHDA, CDR2 SQIVND (reference sequence). CDR3 nucleotides: TGTGCCAGTAGCGCCAACGGGATCCCAGGGGCAGATACGCAGTATTTT. It is translated as CASSANGIPGADTQYF.

This chain links TRBV7-7 with TRBJ2-2; D is unresolved. The germline V gene encodes CDR1 SSHAT and CDR2 FNYEAQ (reference sequence). The CDR3 contains 15 residues. V was cut by 8 bases and J by 3 bases, with 16 bases left in between. For the CDR3, the DNA is TGTGCCAGCTCAGTCGCCGAAGCTTACACCGGGGAGCTGTTTTTT. Amino acid sequence: CASSVAEAYTGELFF.

The rearrangement links TRBV2 to TRBJ1-2; perhaps TRBD1 as D (5 bases). Trimming took 6 bases from V and 3 from J, leaving 14 bases between them. Per the germline V gene, CDR1 is SNHLY and CDR2 is FYNNEI. There are 14 residues in the CDR3. As DNA, the CDR3 is TGTGCCAGCAGCGTGAGGGGTTTTTACTATGGCTACACCTTC. Translating gives CASSVRGFYYGYTF.